These 4 T cell receptor beta chains were all obtained from the same sample, sequenced in a study of cytomegalovirus exposure and HLA in healthy donors. A multiplex PCR was run with 60 Vbeta primers and 13 Jbeta primers. Sequencing used immunoSEQ multiplex PCR; TCRdb keeps in-frame clones, though not all of them. The repertoire holds roughly 200,000 clones, with approximately 80% as singletons. The sample taken for sequencing was PBMCs. These receptors were taken from a woman aged 40 to 50 in good health and CMV-seronegative.

The chain is built from TRBV12-5 and TRBJ2-5, with TRBD2 matching 12 bases. Trimming removed 10 bases from V and 4 bases from J; junction bases left unmatched: 7. Germline lookup yields CDR1 LGHNT and CDR2 FRNRAP. The CDR3 has 14 residues. CDR3 sequence reads: CATSSGGARETQYF. The CDR3 region has the DNA TGTGCTACCTCTAGCGGGGGGGCCCGAGAGACCCAGTACTTC.

V and J are TRBV30 and TRBJ2-1; no definite D call. CDR1 and CDR2 from the germline V gene are GTSNPN and SVGIG (reference sequence). V dropped 1 base and J dropped 7 bases, with 5 bases sitting between them. This CDR3 has 11 residues. Here the CDR3 DNA reads TGTGCCTGGAGTGAGAGGAATGAGCAGTTCTTC. It yields the protein CAWSERNEQFF.

The chain carries TRBV28 and TRBJ1-6; 9 bases agree with TRBD1. CDR3 size: 17 residues. Trimming at V came to 6 bases and at J to 14 bases, leaving 20 bases not matched to a gene. Germline V gives CDR1 MDHEN, CDR2 SYDVKM. The CDR3 loop reads CASSPTRGGTGSTTLHF. CDR3 nucleotides: TGTGCCAGCAGCCCCACACGTGGGGGGACAGGGAGTACCACCCTCCACTTT. Together with reference TRBV28 and TRBJ1-6, the CDR3 gives the full variable domain: DVKVTQSSRYLVKRTGEKVFLECVQDMDHENMFWYRQDPGLGLRLIYFSYDVKMKEKGDIPEGYSVSREKKERFSLILESASTNQTSMYLCASSPTRGGTGSTTLHFGNGTRLTVT.

The CDR3 here is CAWSVGDSNIYGYTF. CDR3 DNA sequence: TGTGCCTGGAGTGTAGGGGACAGCAACATCTATGGCTACACCTTC. The chain uses TRBV30 and TRBJ1-2, with 7 bases matching TRBD1. The CDR3 has 15 residues. Germline CDR1 reads GTSNPN; CDR2 reads SVGIG (reference sequence). V was pared by 0 bases and J by 4 bases, with 8 bases of the junction left unmatched.